This T cell receptor (beta chain) derives from a study of CD8 T cells in Susac syndrome. Study-level points and caveats: Individuals included in the TCR sequencing and HLA analysis were acknowledged by the study to be relatively few in number.

On this clonotype: Its antigen is not known.

CDR1 and CDR2 from the germline V gene are DFQATT and SNEGSKA (reference sequence). The CDR3 loop spans 13 amino acids. V shed 6 bases and J shed 1 base, with 11 bases lying between them. Random hexamers primed reverse transcription of about 0.5 to 1 ug RNA. Across 54 Vbeta and 13 Jbeta, TCR beta CDR3 was amplified with immunoSEQ multiplex PCR. TCRdb ran MiXCR on the immunoSEQ multiplex PCR reads and lists one entry per CDR3 protein. The data show 150,000 to 200,000 distinct CDR3 sequences, around 93% seen once. Controls were age- and sex-matched healthy donors. The CD8+ and CD4+ T cells were negatively isolated, with the TEMRA cells enriched by FACS.

Sequenced: CD4+ T cells from PBMCs. This TCR was sampled from a human donor in good health. The genes are TRBV20-1 and TRBJ2-3; tentatively, D is TRBD2 (6 bases). CDR3: CSAPGLRTDTQYF. The CDR3 DNA is TGCAGTGCACCGGGACTCCGCACAGATACGCAGTATTTT.